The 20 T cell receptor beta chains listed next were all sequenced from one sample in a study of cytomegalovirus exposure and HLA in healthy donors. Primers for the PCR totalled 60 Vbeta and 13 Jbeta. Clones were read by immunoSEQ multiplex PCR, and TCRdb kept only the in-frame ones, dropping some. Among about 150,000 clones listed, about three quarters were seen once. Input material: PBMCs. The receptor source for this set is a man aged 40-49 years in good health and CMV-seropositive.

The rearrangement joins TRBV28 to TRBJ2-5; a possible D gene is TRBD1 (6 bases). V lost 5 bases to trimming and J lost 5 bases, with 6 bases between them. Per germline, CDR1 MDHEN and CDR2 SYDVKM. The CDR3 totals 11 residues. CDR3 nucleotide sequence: TGTGCCAGCAGTAGGGGGGAGACCCAGTACTTC. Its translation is CASSRGETQYF.

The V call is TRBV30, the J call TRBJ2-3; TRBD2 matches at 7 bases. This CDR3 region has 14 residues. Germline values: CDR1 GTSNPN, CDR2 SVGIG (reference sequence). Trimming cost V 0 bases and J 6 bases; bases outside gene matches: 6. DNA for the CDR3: TGTGCCTGGAGTGTGGGGACTATTTCGGATACGCAGTATTTT. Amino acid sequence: CAWSVGTISDTQYF.

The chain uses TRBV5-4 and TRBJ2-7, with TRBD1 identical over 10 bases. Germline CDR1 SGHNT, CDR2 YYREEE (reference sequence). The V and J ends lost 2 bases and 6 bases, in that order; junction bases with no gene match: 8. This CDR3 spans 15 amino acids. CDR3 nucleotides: TGTGCCAGCAGCTTCTCCGGGACAGGGGCTACCGAGCAGTACTTC. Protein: CASSFSGTGATEQYF.

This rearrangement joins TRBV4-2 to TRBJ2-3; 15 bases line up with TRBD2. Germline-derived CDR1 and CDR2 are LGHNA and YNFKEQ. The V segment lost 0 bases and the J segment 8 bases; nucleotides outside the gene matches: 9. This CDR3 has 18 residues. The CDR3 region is CASSQDIGLAGGPGTQYF. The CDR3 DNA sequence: TGTGCCAGCAGCCAAGATATCGGACTAGCGGGAGGGCCTGGTACGCAGTATTTT.

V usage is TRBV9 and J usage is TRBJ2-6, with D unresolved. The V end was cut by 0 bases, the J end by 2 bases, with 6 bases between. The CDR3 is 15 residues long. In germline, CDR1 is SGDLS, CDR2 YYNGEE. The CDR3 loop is CASSVGLPGANVLTF. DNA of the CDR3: TGTGCCAGCAGCGTAGGACTGCCTGGGGCCAACGTCCTGACTTTC. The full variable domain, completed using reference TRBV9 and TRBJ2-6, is DSGVTQTPKHLITATGQRVTLRCSPRSGDLSVYWYQQSLDQGLQFLIQYYNGEERAKGNILERFSAQQFPDLHSELNLSSLELGDSALYFCASSVGLPGANVLTFGAGSRLTVL.

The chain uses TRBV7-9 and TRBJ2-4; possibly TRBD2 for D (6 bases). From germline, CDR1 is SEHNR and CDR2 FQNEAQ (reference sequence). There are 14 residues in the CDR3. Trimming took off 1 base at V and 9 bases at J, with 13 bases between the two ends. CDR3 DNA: TGTGCCAGCAGCTTAGAGGGGAGGTACGGCATTCAGTACTTC. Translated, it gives CASSLEGRYGIQYF.

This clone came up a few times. DNA of the CDR3: TGTGCCAGCAGCAGTCCTGAAACTAGCGGCAATGAGCAGTTCTTC. Amino acids: CASSSPETSGNEQFF. The chain employs TRBV9 and TRBJ2-1; 8 bases agree with TRBD2. V shed 4 bases and J 6 bases; nucleotides not matched to a gene: 9. Per germline, CDR1 SGDLS and CDR2 YYNGEE. The CDR3 covers 15 residues.

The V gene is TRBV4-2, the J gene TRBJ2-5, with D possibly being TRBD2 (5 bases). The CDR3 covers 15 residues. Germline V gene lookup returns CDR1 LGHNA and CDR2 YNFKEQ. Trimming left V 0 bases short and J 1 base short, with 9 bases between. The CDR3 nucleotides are TGTGCCAGCAGCCAAGAACGGCGGGCCCAAGAGACCCAGTACTTC. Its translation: CASSQERRAQETQYF.

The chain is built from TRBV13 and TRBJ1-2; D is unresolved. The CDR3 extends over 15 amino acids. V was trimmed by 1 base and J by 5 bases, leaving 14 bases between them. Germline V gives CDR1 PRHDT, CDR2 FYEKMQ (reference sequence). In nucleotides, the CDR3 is TGTGCCAGCAGCTTAGTTGCAGAGCGGGGATATGGCTACACCTTC. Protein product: CASSLVAERGYGYTF.

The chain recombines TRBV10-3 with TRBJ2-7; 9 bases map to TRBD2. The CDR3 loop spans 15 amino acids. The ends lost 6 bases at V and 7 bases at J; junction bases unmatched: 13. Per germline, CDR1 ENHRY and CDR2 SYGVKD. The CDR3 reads CAIRGLAGTSLEQYF. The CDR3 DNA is TGTGCCATCAGGGGACTAGCCGGCACTAGCTTAGAGCAGTACTTC.

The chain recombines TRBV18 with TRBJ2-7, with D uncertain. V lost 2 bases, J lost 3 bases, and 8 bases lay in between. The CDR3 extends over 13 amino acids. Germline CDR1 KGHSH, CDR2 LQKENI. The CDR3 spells CASSPTADYEQYF. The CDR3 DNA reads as TGTGCCAGCTCACCAACAGCTGACTACGAGCAGTACTTC.

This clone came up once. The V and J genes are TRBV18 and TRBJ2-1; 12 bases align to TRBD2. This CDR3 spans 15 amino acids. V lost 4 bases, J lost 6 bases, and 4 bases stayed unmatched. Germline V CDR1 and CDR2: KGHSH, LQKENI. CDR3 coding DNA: TGTGCCAGCTCACAACTGACTAGCGGGGGCAATGAGCAGTTCTTC. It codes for CASSQLTSGGNEQFF.

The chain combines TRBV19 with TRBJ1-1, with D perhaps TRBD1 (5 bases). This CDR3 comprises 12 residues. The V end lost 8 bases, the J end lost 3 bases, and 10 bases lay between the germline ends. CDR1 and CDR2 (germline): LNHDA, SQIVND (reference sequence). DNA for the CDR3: TGTGCCAGTGCAGGGAAGTACACTGAAGCTTTCTTT. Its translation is CASAGKYTEAFF.

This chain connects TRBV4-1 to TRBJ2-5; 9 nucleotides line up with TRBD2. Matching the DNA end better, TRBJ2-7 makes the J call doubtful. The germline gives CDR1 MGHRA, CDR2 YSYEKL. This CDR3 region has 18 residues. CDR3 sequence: CASSQVGAASGISYEQYF. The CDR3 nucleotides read TGCGCCAGCAGCCAAGTGGGGGCCGCTAGCGGGATTTCCTACGAGCAGTACTTC.

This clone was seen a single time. The CDR3 reads CASSSQGALASTNEKLFF. The CDR3 region has the DNA TGTGCCAGCAGCTCCCAGGGGGCGTTGGCGTCAACTAATGAAAAACTGTTTTTT. V usage is TRBV13 and J usage is TRBJ1-4, with 8 nucleotides matching TRBD1. The CDR3 has 18 residues. V trimming: 4 bases; J trimming: 0 bases; junction bases outside the gene matches: 10. Germline V gene data show CDR1 as PRHDT and CDR2 as FYEKMQ (reference sequence). Variable domain in full (rest from reference TRBV13 and TRBJ1-4): AAGVIQSPRHLIKEKRETATLKCYPIPRHDTVYWYQQGPGQDPQFLISFYEKMQSDKGSIPDRFSAQQFSDYHSELNMSSLELGDSALYFCASSSQGALASTNEKLFFGSGTQLSVL.

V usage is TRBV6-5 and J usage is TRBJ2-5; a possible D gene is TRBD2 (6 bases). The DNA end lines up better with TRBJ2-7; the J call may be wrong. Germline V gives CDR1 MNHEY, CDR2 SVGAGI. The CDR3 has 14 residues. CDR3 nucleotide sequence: TGTGCCAGCTGGCGGGATCCCGGCGCCTACGAGCAGTACTTC. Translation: CASWRDPGAYEQYF.

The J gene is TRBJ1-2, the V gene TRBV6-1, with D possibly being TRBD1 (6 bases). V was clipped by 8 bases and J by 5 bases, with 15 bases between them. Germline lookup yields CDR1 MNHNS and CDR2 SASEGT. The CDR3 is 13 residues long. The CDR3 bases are TGTGCCAGCCCGATACAGGGTTCTTATGGCTACACCTTC. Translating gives CASPIQGSYGYTF.

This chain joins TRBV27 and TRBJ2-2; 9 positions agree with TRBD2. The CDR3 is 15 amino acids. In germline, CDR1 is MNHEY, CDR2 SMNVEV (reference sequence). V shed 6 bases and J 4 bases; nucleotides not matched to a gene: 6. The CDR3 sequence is CASRVAGAPTGELFF. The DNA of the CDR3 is TGTGCCAGCAGAGTAGCGGGAGCCCCCACCGGGGAGCTGTTTTTT.

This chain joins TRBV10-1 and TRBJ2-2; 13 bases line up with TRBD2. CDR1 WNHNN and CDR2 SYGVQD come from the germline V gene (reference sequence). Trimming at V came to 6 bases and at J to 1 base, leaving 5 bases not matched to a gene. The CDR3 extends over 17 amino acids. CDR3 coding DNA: TGCGCCAGCAGCCGACTAGCGGGAGGCATGAACACCGGGGAGCTGTTTTTT. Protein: CASSRLAGGMNTGELFF.

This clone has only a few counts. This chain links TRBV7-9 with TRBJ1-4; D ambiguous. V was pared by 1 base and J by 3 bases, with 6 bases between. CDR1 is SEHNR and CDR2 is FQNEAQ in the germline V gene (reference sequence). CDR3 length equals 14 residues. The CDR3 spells CASSLDIANEKLFF. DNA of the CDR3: TGTGCCAGCAGCTTAGATATAGCTAATGAAAAACTGTTTTTT.